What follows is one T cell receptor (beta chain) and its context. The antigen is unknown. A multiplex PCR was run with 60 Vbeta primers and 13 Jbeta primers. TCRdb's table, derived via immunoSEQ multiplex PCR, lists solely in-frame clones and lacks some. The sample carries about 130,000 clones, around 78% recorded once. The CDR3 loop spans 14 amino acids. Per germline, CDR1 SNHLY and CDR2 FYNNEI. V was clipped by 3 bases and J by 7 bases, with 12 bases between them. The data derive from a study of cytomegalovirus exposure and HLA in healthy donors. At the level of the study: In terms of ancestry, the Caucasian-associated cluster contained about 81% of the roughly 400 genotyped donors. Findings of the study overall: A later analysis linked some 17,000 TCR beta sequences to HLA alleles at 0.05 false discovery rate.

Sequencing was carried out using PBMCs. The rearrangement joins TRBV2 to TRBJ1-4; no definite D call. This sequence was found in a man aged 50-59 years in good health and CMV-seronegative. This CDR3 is CASSEMGRIEKLFF. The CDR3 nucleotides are TGTGCCAGCAGTGAGATGGGCAGGATTGAAAAACTGTTTTTT.